Below, 30 T cell receptor beta chains from the same sample are listed, as sequenced in a study of T cell responses to AZD1222 COVID-19 vaccine. Measured with immunoSEQ multiplex PCR; TCRdb has only the in-frame clones, and not every one. The profile shows 80,000 to 95,000 clones, around nine tenths of them singletons. The source material was peripheral blood, sampled on day 0 of MenACWY control vaccination. Source of these receptors: an adult in good health.

The chain employs TRBV4-3 and TRBJ1-1; 8 nucleotides align to TRBD1. The CDR3 loop spans 17 amino acids. V gave up 3 bases and J gave up 0 bases; unmatched junction bases: 9. Germline-derived CDR1 and CDR2 are LGHNA and YSLEER. The CDR3 region is CASSQRGQATMNTEAFF. The CDR3 bases are TGCGCCAGCAGCCAGAGGGGACAGGCAACAATGAACACTGAAGCTTTCTTT.

The V and J genes are TRBV5-4 and TRBJ1-4, with a possible D match to TRBD1 (5 bases). Germline V CDR1 and CDR2: SGHNT, YYREEE (reference sequence). This CDR3 contains 14 residues. V was trimmed by 0 bases and J by 6 bases, leaving 9 bases between them. For the CDR3, the DNA is TGTGCCAGCAGCTTGGACAGGCGAGATGAAAAACTGTTTTTT. Amino acids: CASSLDRRDEKLFF.

V usage is TRBV6-2 or TRBV6-3 and J usage is TRBJ1-1; D not certain. CDR3 length: 11 residues. V was clipped by 2 bases and J by 8 bases, with 6 bases between them. The germline V gene has CDR1 MNHEY and CDR2 SVGEGT. CDR3 sequence (DNA): TGTGCCAGCAGTTACCTGAGGGAAGCTTTCTTT. This codes for CASSYLREAFF.

The genes are TRBV13 and TRBJ1-5, with D hard to call. The V and J ends lost 5 bases and 1 base respectively, with 15 bases between them. The CDR3 contains 16 residues. CDR1 is PRHDT, CDR2 FYEKMQ, per germline (reference sequence). The CDR3 DNA reads as TGTGCCAGCAGCAGCCCAGGAGGGATAAGCAATCAGCCCCAGCATTTT. It yields the protein CASSSPGGISNQPQHF.

This clone occurred a few times. V is TRBV2 and J is TRBJ1-4; D is uncertain. The V gene lost 6 bases and the J gene lost 3 bases, with 8 bases spanning the gap. Germline V gives CDR1 SNHLY, CDR2 FYNNEI. CDR3 length: 13 residues. The CDR3 protein is CASSGRSNEKLFF. The CDR3 DNA reads TGTGCCAGCAGCGGCAGATCTAATGAAAAACTGTTTTTT.

The V and J genes are TRBV10-1 and TRBJ1-5; unclear D gene. V lost 7 bases, J lost 6 bases, and 13 bases lay in between. Germline V CDR1 and CDR2: WNHNN, SYGVQD (reference sequence). This CDR3 has 13 amino acids. In DNA, the CDR3 is TGCGCCAGCAAAAGGCAAGCGGGTCAGCCCCAGCATTTT. Its translation: CASKRQAGQPQHF.

The gene calls are TRBV30 and TRBJ2-2; D is perhaps TRBD1 (6 bases). CDR3 size: 17 residues. V gave up 5 bases and J gave up 4 bases, with 23 bases separating them. Germline V gene data show CDR1 as GTSNPN and CDR2 as SVGIG (reference sequence). CDR3 loop: CAWYRDTLPLFTGELFF. The DNA for the CDR3 is TGTGCCTGGTACCGGGACACCCTCCCCCTTTTCACCGGGGAGCTGTTTTTT.

This rearrangement joins TRBV29-1 to TRBJ1-1; D uncertain. Trimming removed 4 bases from V and 1 base from J, with 10 bases in between. Germline V gene lookup returns CDR1 SQVTM and CDR2 ANQGSEA. There are 13 residues in the CDR3. CDR3 DNA: TGCAGCGTTGGTCTCCGCACGAACACTGAAGCTTTCTTT. It codes for CSVGLRTNTEAFF.

J is TRBJ2-7 and V is TRBV6-5; D is unclear. The CDR3 consists of 13 residues. Trimming stripped 0 bases from V and 6 bases from J, with 9 bases between. The V gene's germline CDR1 is MNHEY and CDR2 SVGAGI. This CDR3 reads CASSYSYGVEQYF. DNA for the CDR3: TGTGCCAGCAGTTACTCATACGGCGTCGAGCAGTACTTC.

V gene TRBV27 combines with J gene TRBJ1-1; D ambiguous. This CDR3 region has 13 residues. V lost 0 bases to trimming and J lost 8 bases, with 10 bases between them. CDR1 MNHEY and CDR2 SMNVEV come from the germline V gene (reference sequence). The CDR3 loop is CASSLSSAGEAFF. The DNA of the CDR3 is TGTGCCAGCAGTTTATCTAGTGCGGGGGAAGCTTTCTTT.

V gene TRBV7-9 combines with J gene TRBJ1-2; no firm D call. The CDR3 totals 13 residues. Trimming took off 1 base at V and 4 bases at J, with 7 bases between the two ends. The germline gives CDR1 SEHNR, CDR2 FQNEAQ (reference sequence). The CDR3 here is CASSLGQSYGYTF. The DNA for the CDR3 is TGTGCCAGCAGCTTAGGGCAGAGCTATGGCTACACCTTC.

CDR3 sequence (DNA): TGTGCCAGCAAGGGGGGGGGCTATGGCTACACCTTC. Protein sequence: CASKGGGYGYTF. V is TRBV27 and J is TRBJ1-2, with a possible D match to TRBD1 (6 bases). This CDR3 contains 12 residues. Germline V gives CDR1 MNHEY, CDR2 SMNVEV (reference sequence). V was trimmed by 7 bases and J by 4 bases, leaving 10 bases between them.

The chain uses TRBV30 and TRBJ2-3; 7 bases align to TRBD1. J lost 7 bases, V lost 0 bases, and 13 bases had no gene match. This CDR3 spans 16 amino acids. Germline CDR1 and CDR2: GTSNPN and SVGIG (reference sequence). CDR3 sequence: CAWSVGLGTVSNTQYF. As DNA, the CDR3 is TGTGCCTGGAGTGTAGGCCTAGGGACAGTGAGTAATACGCAGTATTTT.

The CDR3 coding sequence is TGTGCCATAACGGACGGAAACCAAGAGACCCAGTACTTC. Translation gives CAITDGNQETQYF. The genes are TRBV10-3 and TRBJ2-5; D gene unclear. V lost 9 bases, J lost 0 bases, and 11 bases lay in between. CDR3 length equals 13 residues. From germline, CDR1 is ENHRY and CDR2 SYGVKD.

This clone has just one count. The chain combines TRBV3-1 (or the pseudogene TRBV3-2) with TRBJ2-1; possible D gene TRBD2, 7 bases. The CDR3 is made up of 19 amino acids. V was shortened by 0 bases and J by 6 bases, with 24 bases between the two germline ends. Germline CDR1 is LGHDT and CDR2 is YNNKEL (reference sequence). The CDR3 DNA sequence: TGTGCCAGCAGCCAAGATTTTTTACCGAGGGGGGGGCTTAGCAATGAGCAGTTCTTC. Its translation: CASSQDFLPRGGLSNEQFF.

The rearrangement joins TRBV11-1 to TRBJ2-7, with TRBD1 identical over 9 bases. This CDR3 spans 16 amino acids. Germline V gene lookup returns CDR1 SGHAT and CDR2 FQDESV (reference sequence). V was pared by 5 bases and J by 0 bases, with 8 bases of the junction left unmatched. DNA of the CDR3: TGTGCCAGCAGCACAGCCGGGACAGGGAACTCCTACGAGCAGTACTTC. This encodes CASSTAGTGNSYEQYF.

The chain has TRBV28 and TRBJ2-2; D is unclear. The V gene lost 2 bases and the J gene lost 1 base, with 11 bases spanning the gap. The CDR3 totals 16 residues. Germline CDR1 and CDR2: MDHEN and SYDVKM. The CDR3 nucleotides are TGTGCCAGCAGTTTAAAGGGCGGCCGGAACACCGGGGAGCTGTTTTTT. It is translated as CASSLKGGRNTGELFF. The full variable domain, rest sourced from reference TRBV28 and TRBJ2-2, is DVKVTQSSRYLVKRTGEKVFLECVQDMDHENMFWYRQDPGLGLRLIYFSYDVKMKEKGDIPEGYSVSREKKERFSLILESASTNQTSMYLCASSLKGGRNTGELFFGEGSRLTVL.

The J gene is TRBJ1-4, the V gene TRBV2; the D gene is possibly TRBD1 (6 bases). The CDR3 spans 14 residues. Germline V CDR1 and CDR2: SNHLY, FYNNEI. The V end lost 8 bases, the J end lost 8 bases, and 18 bases lay between the germline ends. CDR3 loop: CASSGGSEREKLFF. CDR3 sequence (DNA): TGTGCCAGCTCCGGGGGCTCCGAAAGGGAAAAACTGTTTTTT.

The rearrangement joins TRBV27 to TRBJ1-6, with 7 bases aligning to TRBD1. The CDR3 contains 14 residues. Germline V CDR1 and CDR2: MNHEY, SMNVEV (reference sequence). Trimming took 5 bases from V and 9 from J; bases not matched to a gene: 7. The CDR3 loop is CASSHTTGSSPLHF. CDR3 bases: TGTGCCAGCAGTCACACGACAGGGAGTTCACCCCTCCACTTT.

This clone was seen once. The V and J genes are TRBV5-1 and TRBJ2-3; unclear D gene. This CDR3 has 16 amino acids. Germline CDR1 reads SGHRS; CDR2 reads YFSETQ. The ends were cut back, 0 bases at V and 1 base at J, with 12 bases in the middle. The CDR3 spells CASSLVPPRGTDTQYF. Written as DNA, the CDR3 is TGCGCCAGCAGCTTGGTACCCCCACGGGGCACAGATACGCAGTATTTT.

The chain carries TRBV24-1 and TRBJ1-1; D not certain. This CDR3 is built from 13 residues. Per the germline V gene, CDR1 is KGHDR and CDR2 is SFDVKD. The V gene lost 1 base and the J gene lost 10 bases, with 12 bases spanning the gap. For the CDR3, the DNA is TGTGCCACCAGTGATTTTGCCGGGGTCTCAGCTTTCTTT. Residues: CATSDFAGVSAFF.

The CDR3 sequence is CASSTGLAGNNEQFF. In nucleotides, the CDR3 is TGTGCCAGCAGTACGGGACTAGCGGGGAACAATGAGCAGTTCTTC. The chain links TRBV28 to TRBJ2-1; TRBD2 agrees at 13 bases. Looked up from germline, CDR1 is MDHEN and CDR2 is SYDVKM. With V trimmed by 5 bases and J by 5 bases, 3 bases remained unmatched. The CDR3 is 15 residues long.

This chain links TRBV3-1 (or the pseudogene TRBV3-2) with TRBJ2-5; tentative D call: TRBD1 (6 bases). Per the germline V gene, CDR1 is LGHDT and CDR2 is YNNKEL (reference sequence). The CDR3 runs 13 residues. V was pared by 6 bases and J by 2 bases, with 10 bases between. The CDR3 DNA is TGTGCCAGCAGGGGGACAATACAAGAGACCCAGTACTTC. It specifies CASRGTIQETQYF.

The CDR3 sequence is CASSSRRTGGTGELFF. In DNA, the CDR3 is TGTGCCAGCAGCTCACGGCGGACAGGGGGCACCGGGGAGCTGTTTTTT. The chain has TRBV3-1 (or the pseudogene TRBV3-2) and TRBJ2-2; 10 positions match TRBD1. The CDR3 has 16 residues. The germline V gene encodes CDR1 LGHDT and CDR2 YNNKEL (reference sequence). Trimming cost V 5 bases and J 4 bases; bases outside gene matches: 7.

CDR3 nucleotides: TGTGCCAGCAGCTTAGTACAGAGTCCAGATACGCAGTATTTT. Amino acids: CASSLVQSPDTQYF. V gene TRBV13 combines with J gene TRBJ2-3, with D uncertain. The CDR3 is 14 residues long. From germline, CDR1 is PRHDT and CDR2 FYEKMQ (reference sequence). The V and J ends lost 1 base and 4 bases respectively, with 9 bases between them.

This rearrangement joins TRBV6-2 or TRBV6-3 to TRBJ2-1, with TRBD2 matching 11 bases. The CDR3 is 15 amino acids. Germline CDR1 MNHEY, CDR2 SVGEGT. V was clipped by 2 bases and J by 4 bases; unmatched bases: 1. The CDR3 reads CASSYGTSGYNEQFF. CDR3 nucleotides: TGTGCCAGCAGTTACGGGACTAGCGGTTACAATGAGCAGTTCTTC.

The rearrangement links TRBV14 to TRBJ1-5, with 10 bases lining up with TRBD1. The V segment lost 1 base and the J segment 0 bases; nucleotides outside the gene matches: 6. The CDR3 sequence is 18 residues long. The V gene's germline CDR1 is SGHDN and CDR2 FVKESK. The CDR3 sequence is CASSQGQGAELSNQPQHF. The CDR3 nucleotides are TGTGCCAGCAGCCAAGGACAGGGGGCGGAGCTTAGCAATCAGCCCCAGCATTTT.

The CDR3 here is CASSQDRALGVYEQYF. CDR3 DNA: TGCGCCAGCAGCCAAGATAGGGCCCTGGGTGTCTACGAGCAGTACTTC. The rearrangement joins TRBV4-1 to TRBJ2-7; D is undetermined. V shed 0 bases and J shed 3 bases, with 15 bases lying between them. The germline V gene encodes CDR1 MGHRA and CDR2 YSYEKL. The CDR3 is 16 amino acids.

CDR3: CASSQGEDKINYGYTF. The CDR3 DNA is TGCGCCAGCAGCCAAGGGGAAGACAAAATTAACTATGGCTACACCTTC. The V call is TRBV4-3, the J call TRBJ1-2; no clear D. Germline V CDR1 and CDR2: LGHNA, YSLEER. The CDR3 loop spans 16 amino acids. V gave up 1 base and J gave up 1 base, with 13 bases separating them.

This chain links TRBV10-3 with TRBJ1-2; tentative D call: TRBD1 (5 bases). The germline gives CDR1 ENHRY, CDR2 SYGVKD. Trimming removed 4 bases at V and 5 bases at J, with 11 bases between. CDR3 length: 13 residues. The CDR3 spells CAISGIRDYGYTF. The CDR3 DNA sequence: TGTGCCATCAGTGGGATCAGGGATTATGGCTACACCTTC.